This entry lists 15 T cell receptor beta chains sequenced from one sample in a study of technical replicates of blood from several donors. This table comes from immunoSEQ multiplex PCR, and its TCRdb copy is limited to in-frame clones, with some not included. The sample records tens of thousands of clones, roughly 94% being singletons. Sequencing was carried out using T cells isolated from PBMCs. These TCRs come from a human donor in good health.

The chain links TRBV11-2 to TRBJ2-7; TRBD1 aligns across 8 bases. Per the germline V gene, CDR1 is SGHAT and CDR2 is FQNNGV. The trim removed 1 base at V and 3 bases at J, leaving 14 bases unmatched. The CDR3 length is 18 residues. The CDR3 bases are TGTGCCAGCAGCTTAGTTTCATCTGCTGGACAGGGTATCTACGAGCAGTACTTC. Its protein is CASSLVSSAGQGIYEQYF.

The chain has TRBV6-5 and TRBJ2-3; D uncertain. Germline values: CDR1 MNHEY, CDR2 SVGAGI. Deletions cut 4 bases from V and 2 bases from J, with 4 bases between. The CDR3 sequence is 12 residues long. CDR3 nucleotide sequence: TGTGCCAGCAGTTCCCTCACAGATACGCAGTATTTT. Translated, it gives CASSSLTDTQYF.

The chain carries TRBV4-1 and TRBJ1-5; 9 bases are a match to TRBD1. V dropped 3 bases and J dropped 7; count of bases not matched to a gene: 7. This CDR3 is built from 15 residues. CDR1 and CDR2 (germline): MGHRA, YSYEKL. In nucleotides, the CDR3 is TGCGCCAGCAGCCACGAAACAGGGGGCGGCCAGCCCCAGCATTTT. This codes for CASSHETGGGQPQHF.

The rearrangement links TRBV6-1 to TRBJ1-2; maybe TRBD1 (5 bases). V was pared by 2 bases and J by 1 base, with 8 bases between. The CDR3 runs 14 residues. Germline V gene lookup returns CDR1 MNHNS and CDR2 SASEGT. Here the CDR3 DNA reads TGTGCCAGCAGTGAACGACAGCTTAACTATGGCTACACCTTC. This gives the protein CASSERQLNYGYTF.

The J gene is TRBJ2-5, the V gene TRBV6-5; the match to TRBD1 covers 7 bases. V lost 6 bases and J lost 4; bases outside the gene matches: 8. CDR3 size: 14 residues. CDR1 is MNHEY and CDR2 is SVGAGI in the germline V gene. CDR3 bases: TGTGCCAGCAGCACCTCAGGGGGTCTAGAGACCCAGTACTTC. It specifies CASSTSGGLETQYF.

The rearrangement uses TRBV27 and TRBJ2-5; 13 bases are shared with TRBD2. Germline-derived CDR1 and CDR2 are MNHEY and SMNVEV (reference sequence). The ends lost 6 bases at V and 5 bases at J; junction bases unmatched: 6. The CDR3 contains 15 residues. The CDR3 region is CASSKGGLAGETQYF. The CDR3 nucleotides read TGTGCCAGCAGCAAGGGGGGACTAGCGGGGGAGACCCAGTACTTC.

The chain couples TRBV5-1 to TRBJ2-1; D unresolved. Per the germline V gene, CDR1 is SGHRS and CDR2 is YFSETQ. This CDR3 contains 13 residues. Trimming removed 1 base from V and 4 bases from J, with 6 bases in between. The CDR3 coding sequence is TGCGCCAGCAGCTTGTCAGAATACAATGAGCAGTTCTTC. Amino acid sequence: CASSLSEYNEQFF.

The V call is TRBV28, the J call TRBJ2-2; 7 bases are shared with TRBD1. Germline V CDR1 and CDR2: MDHEN, SYDVKM. The CDR3 length is 15 residues. V was clipped by 1 base and J by 4 bases; unmatched bases: 3. The CDR3 DNA reads TGTGCCAGCAGTTTATATACAGGGGCCACCGGGGAGCTGTTTTTT. The encoded protein is CASSLYTGATGELFF.

A single count supports this clone. The chain carries TRBV5-4 and TRBJ2-1, with D perhaps TRBD2 (5 bases). The CDR3 has 15 residues. Trimming took off 0 bases at V and 1 base at J, with 8 bases between the two ends. Germline V gene lookup returns CDR1 SGHNT and CDR2 YYREEE (reference sequence). The CDR3: CASSLGLASYNEQFF. CDR3 coding DNA: TGTGCCAGCAGCTTGGGTCTAGCTTCCTACAATGAGCAGTTCTTC.

The chain recombines TRBV6-5 with TRBJ1-1; weak D call: TRBD1 (5 bases). The V gene's germline CDR1 is MNHEY and CDR2 SVGAGI. Trimming pared 4 bases from V and 8 bases from J, leaving 14 bases between. The CDR3 consists of 13 residues. CDR3 sequence reads: CASSFGANMEAFF. The CDR3 DNA reads as TGTGCCAGCAGTTTTGGGGCTAACATGGAAGCTTTCTTT.

The rearrangement links TRBV29-1 to TRBJ2-7; the match to TRBD2 covers 12 bases. Germline trimming cut 0 bases from V and 2 bases from J; bases unmatched to any gene: 2. The CDR3 is 15 amino acids. The germline CDR1 and CDR2 sequences are SQVTM and ANQGSEA. DNA of the CDR3: TGCAGCGTTGAAGATCGGACTAGCGGGACCTACGAGCAGTACTTC. Its protein is CSVEDRTSGTYEQYF.

The chain combines TRBV6-1 with TRBJ2-7, with a weak D call TRBD2 (5 bases). V was clipped by 4 bases and J by 6 bases, with 16 bases between them. The CDR3 totals 14 residues. Germline assignment: CDR1 MNHNS and CDR2 SASEGT. Here the CDR3 DNA reads TGTGCCAGCAGTGTCCGAGCAGCGGTATTCGAGCAGTACTTC. Translating gives CASSVRAAVFEQYF.

The V call is TRBV5-1, the J call TRBJ2-5, with D possibly TRBD2 on 6 matching bases. Germline values: CDR1 SGHRS, CDR2 YFSETQ. Deletions cut 0 bases from V and 3 bases from J, with 21 bases between. This CDR3 is 18 amino acids long. This chain's CDR3 is CASSLGYDTISGKETQYF. CDR3 nucleotide sequence: TGCGCCAGCAGCTTGGGCTACGATACCATTAGCGGAAAAGAGACCCAGTACTTC.

The chain joins TRBV5-6 to TRBJ1-5; D is possibly TRBD1 (5 bases). The CDR3 totals 14 residues. Looked up from germline, CDR1 is SGHDT and CDR2 is YYEEEE. With 3 bases removed from V and 3 bases from J, the gap between germline ends came to 10 bases. The CDR3 nucleotides are TGTGCCAGCAGCTGGGGGGGTCCCAATCAGCCCCAGCATTTT. It translates to CASSWGGPNQPQHF.

The chain is built from TRBV5-6 and TRBJ2-3, with 8 nucleotides matching TRBD1. This CDR3 has 19 residues. The ends lost 4 bases at V and 1 base at J; junction bases unmatched: 17. Germline V gene sequence: CDR1 SGHDT, CDR2 YYEEEE. Here the CDR3 reads CASSLDIIGQGEGTDTQYF. CDR3 in DNA: TGTGCCAGCAGCCTTGACATAATAGGACAGGGAGAAGGCACAGATACGCAGTATTTT.